The 10 T cell receptor beta chains reported below all come from one sample, sequenced in a study of control samples from healthy donors and cancer patients. Sequencing was performed with immunoSEQ multiplex PCR; in TCRdb, only in-frame clones are kept and a portion is missing. The sample has under 65,000 clones; 90% are singletons. The sequencing sample was made of PBMCs. These receptors were collected from a woman between 50 and 59 years old with colorectal cancer.

The rearrangement joins TRBV29-1 to TRBJ2-3; D is undetermined. This CDR3 region has 11 residues. The V end was cut by 6 bases, the J end by 0 bases, with 4 bases between. CDR1 is SQVTM and CDR2 is ANQGSEA in the germline V gene. The CDR3 protein is CSVTSTDTQYF. The CDR3 nucleotides read TGCAGCGTGACCAGCACAGATACGCAGTATTTT.

This chain links TRBV30 with TRBJ2-1, with TRBD2 matching over 11 bases. The CDR3 has 16 amino acids. Germline-derived CDR1 and CDR2 are GTSNPN and SVGIG (reference sequence). V was clipped by 4 bases and J by 7 bases; unmatched bases: 12. CDR3 sequence (DNA): TGTGCCTGGACCCAACCCACTAGCGGGAGAATTAATGAGCAGTTCTTC. It is translated as CAWTQPTSGRINEQFF.

This clone was observed a single time. The V call is TRBV11-2, the J call TRBJ2-3; tentative D call: TRBD1 (5 bases). The CDR3 spans 15 residues. Trimming took 4 bases from V and 0 from J, leaving 11 bases between them. Germline CDR1 SGHAT, CDR2 FQNNGV. The CDR3 loop reads CASSSRATSTDTQYF. CDR3 in DNA: TGTGCCAGCAGCTCCAGGGCCACTAGCACAGATACGCAGTATTTT.

The chain recombines TRBV19 with TRBJ1-4; perhaps TRBD1 as D (5 bases). CDR1 and CDR2 (germline): LNHDA, SQIVND (reference sequence). Trimming shortened V by 7 bases and J by 8 bases, and 14 bases separated the two germline ends. CDR3 size: 13 residues. DNA for the CDR3: TGTGCCAGTACCGCTGGGGGTGGAGAAAAACTGTTTTTT. Its translation: CASTAGGGEKLFF.

This clone was detected only once. The chain uses TRBV25-1 and TRBJ2-7, with D possibly being TRBD2 (6 bases). The CDR3 has 13 amino acids. Germline assignment: CDR1 MGHDK and CDR2 SYGVNS. Deletions cut 6 bases from V and 7 bases from J, with 16 bases between. CDR3 amino acids: CASSLPGLEEQYF. DNA of the CDR3: TGTGCCAGCAGCCTCCCGGGACTGGAAGAGCAGTACTTC.

This clone was counted a single time. The genes are TRBV2 and TRBJ2-5; 8 bases are shared with TRBD1. The germline V gene has CDR1 SNHLY and CDR2 FYNNEI. This CDR3 is 15 amino acids long. The trim removed 4 bases at V and 5 bases at J, leaving 9 bases unmatched. The CDR3 DNA sequence: TGTGCCAGCAGTGGGAGGACAGGGAACGCTGAGACCCAGTACTTC. It is translated as CASSGRTGNAETQYF.

This sequence joins TRBV5-1 and TRBJ1-1, with D maybe TRBD1 (5 bases). CDR3 length equals 17 residues. Germline CDR1 SGHRS, CDR2 YFSETQ. The V end was cut by 0 bases, the J end by 1 base, with 16 bases between. The CDR3 nucleotides are TGCGCCAGCAGCTTGGGGGGATCCTTCCAGGGGAACACTGAAGCTTTCTTT. This sequence encodes CASSLGGSFQGNTEAFF. Complete variable domain (other parts from reference TRBV5-1 and TRBJ1-1): KAGVTQTPRYLIKTRGQQVTLSCSPISGHRSVSWYQQTPGQGLQFLFEYFSETQRNKGNFPGRFSGRQFSNSRSEMNVSTLELGDSALYLCASSLGGSFQGNTEAFFGQGTRLTVV.

This clone showed up just once. The chain has TRBV6-5 and TRBJ2-2, with D tentatively TRBD1 (6 bases). V lost 6 bases, J lost 5 bases, and 10 bases lay in between. Germline V gene lookup returns CDR1 MNHEY and CDR2 SVGAGI. The CDR3 runs to 13 residues. CDR3 in DNA: TGTGCCAGCAGGGGACATATAACCGGGGAGCTGTTTTTT. This translates into CASRGHITGELFF.

The chain employs TRBV13 and TRBJ2-3; no clear D. The CDR3 loop spans 15 amino acids. Germline CDR1 reads PRHDT; CDR2 reads FYEKMQ (reference sequence). The V end lost 3 bases, the J end lost 6 bases, and 16 bases lay between the germline ends. CDR3: CASSFSDSGRDTQYF. CDR3 sequence (DNA): TGTGCCAGCAGCTTTAGTGATTCGGGCAGGGATACGCAGTATTTT. Variable domain in full (rest from reference TRBV13 and TRBJ2-3): AAGVIQSPRHLIKEKRETATLKCYPIPRHDTVYWYQQGPGQDPQFLISFYEKMQSDKGSIPDRFSAQQFSDYHSELNMSSLELGDSALYFCASSFSDSGRDTQYFGPGTRLTVL.

The chain recombines TRBV5-6 with TRBJ1-6; D is unresolved. CDR3 length: 17 residues. CDR1 and CDR2 from the germline V gene are SGHDT and YYEEEE. V lost 1 base to trimming and J lost 2 bases, with 13 bases between them. The CDR3 DNA sequence: TGTGCCAGCAGCTTGAGGTCGGAGGGAACCTATAATTCACCCCTCCACTTT. It specifies CASSLRSEGTYNSPLHF.